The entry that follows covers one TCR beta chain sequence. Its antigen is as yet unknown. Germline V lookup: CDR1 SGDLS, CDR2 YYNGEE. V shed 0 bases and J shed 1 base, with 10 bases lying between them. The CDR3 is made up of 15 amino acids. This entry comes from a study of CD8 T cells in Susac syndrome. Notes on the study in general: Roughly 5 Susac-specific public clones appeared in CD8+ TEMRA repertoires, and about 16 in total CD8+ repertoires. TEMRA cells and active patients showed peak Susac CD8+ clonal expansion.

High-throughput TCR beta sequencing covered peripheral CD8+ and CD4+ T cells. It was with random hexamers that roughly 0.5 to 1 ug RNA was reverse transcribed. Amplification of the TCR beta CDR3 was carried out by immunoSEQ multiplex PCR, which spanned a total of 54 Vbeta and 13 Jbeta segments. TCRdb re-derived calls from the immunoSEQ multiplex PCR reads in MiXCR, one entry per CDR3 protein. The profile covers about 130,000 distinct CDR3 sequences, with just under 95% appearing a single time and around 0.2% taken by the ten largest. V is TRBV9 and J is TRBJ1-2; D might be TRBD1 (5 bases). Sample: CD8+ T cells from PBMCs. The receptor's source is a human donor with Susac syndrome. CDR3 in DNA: TGTGCCAGCAGCGTAGAACAGACAGTTAACTATGGCTACACCTTC. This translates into CASSVEQTVNYGYTF.